The following is a TCR beta chain sequence with its context. Sequencing ends 3 residues short of the CDR3 end; the germline J gene provides the rest. TCRdb's copy holds only in-frame clones and misses some; the assay was immunoSEQ multiplex PCR. The table lists about 39,000 clones, with about 5.8% in the top ten. Per the germline V gene, CDR1 is KGHSH and CDR2 is LQKENI. There are 15 residues in the CDR3. This sample stems from a study of T cells in women clearing cervical HPV infection. Study context: Control women cleared a single incident HPV16 infection within 12 months.

Sequencing used blood buffy coat. This TCR derives from a woman between 18 and 69 years old with a cervical HPV16 infection that either progressed to CIN3+ or cleared (not recorded which). The rearrangement joins TRBV18 to TRBJ2-3; the D gene is possibly TRBD2 (5 bases). CDR3 DNA (partial): TGTGCCAGCTCACCACATGCCGGGGAGAGCGAGACG. Its translation is CASSPHAGESET. The CDR3 reads in full as CASSPHAGESETQYF.